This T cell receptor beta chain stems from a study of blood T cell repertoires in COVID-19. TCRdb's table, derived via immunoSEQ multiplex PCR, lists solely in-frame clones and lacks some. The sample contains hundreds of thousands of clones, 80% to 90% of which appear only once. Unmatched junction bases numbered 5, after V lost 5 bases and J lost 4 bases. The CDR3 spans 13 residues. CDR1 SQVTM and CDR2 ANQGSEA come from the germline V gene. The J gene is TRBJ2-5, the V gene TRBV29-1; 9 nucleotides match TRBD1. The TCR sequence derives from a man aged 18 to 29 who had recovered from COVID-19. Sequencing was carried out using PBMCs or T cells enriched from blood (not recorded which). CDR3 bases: TGCAGCGTTATACCGACAGGGGGAGAGACCCAGTACTTC. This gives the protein CSVIPTGGETQYF. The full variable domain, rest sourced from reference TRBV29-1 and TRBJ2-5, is SAVISQKPSRDICQRGTSLTIQCQVDSQVTMMFWYRQQPGQSLTLIATANQGSEATYESGFVIDKFPISRPNLTFSTLTVSNMSPEDSSIYLCSVIPTGGETQYFGPGTRLLVL.